The following is a T cell receptor beta chain sequence with its context. Germline V gene sequence: CDR1 SGHRS, CDR2 YFSETQ. Germline trimming cut 1 base from V and 5 bases from J; bases unmatched to any gene: 3. The CDR3 runs 14 residues. These data belong to a study of blood T cell repertoires in COVID-19. Across the study: COVID-19 samples, acute and convalescent, were from the United States, Italy and Spain. From T cells, B-cell-depleted T cells, or PBMCs came the material, which was cDNA or gDNA.

Original handling: Estimation of nucleated cell counts was performed using reference gene primer amplification. Method: immunoSEQ multiplex PCR; TCRdb's copy keeps in-frame clones and lacks some. That table is the source of V, J and clone size, and D and trimming were worked out from the DNA. This sample has fewer than 40,000 clones, with roughly 89% found just once. This receptor was obtained from an elderly man with acute or convalescent COVID-19. The sequencing input was peripheral blood. This rearrangement joins TRBV5-1 to TRBJ2-1; 7 bases line up with TRBD1. This CDR3 is CASSLSGTDNEQFF. In DNA form, the CDR3 reads TGCGCCAGCAGCTTGTCCGGGACAGACAATGAGCAGTTCTTC.